One and the same sample provided the 4 T cell receptor beta chains below, sequenced in a study of blood T cell repertoires in COVID-19. The repertoire was sequenced with immunoSEQ multiplex PCR; TCRdb's copy has only in-frame clones and lacks some. This table has roughly 290,000 clones, around nine tenths appearing once. The source material was PBMCs or T cells enriched from blood (not recorded which). These receptors were taken from a woman aged 40 to 50 who had recovered from COVID-19.

The chain employs TRBV7-8 and TRBJ2-3, with D maybe TRBD1 (5 bases). CDR3 length: 16 amino acids. Germline CDR1 reads SGHVS; CDR2 reads FQNEAQ. Trimming took off 5 bases at V and 2 bases at J, with 17 bases between the two ends. The CDR3 spells CASSQSPSRATDTQYF. In nucleotides, the CDR3 is TGTGCCAGCAGCCAAAGCCCTTCCAGGGCCACAGATACGCAGTATTTT.

V gene TRBV5-1 combines with J gene TRBJ2-6; 7 bases match TRBD2. The CDR3 loop spans 15 amino acids. Germline loops: CDR1 SGHRS, CDR2 YFSETQ. Germline trimming cut 4 bases from V and 2 bases from J; bases unmatched to any gene: 3. CDR3 region: CASSLGGAGANVLTF. The DNA of the CDR3 is TGCGCCAGCAGCCTGGGGGGGGCTGGGGCCAACGTCCTGACTTTC.

V gene TRBV6-6 combines with J gene TRBJ1-4; TRBD1 agrees at 7 bases. The ends lost 6 bases at V and 7 bases at J; junction bases unmatched: 8. The germline V gene has CDR1 MNHNY and CDR2 SVGAGI (reference sequence). The CDR3 length is 14 residues. The CDR3 loop reads CASSPDRVAEKLFF. The CDR3 DNA is TGTGCCAGCAGCCCCGACAGGGTCGCTGAAAAACTGTTTTTT.

The V gene is TRBV30, the J gene TRBJ2-3; D is possibly TRBD2 (8 bases). Deletions cut 5 bases from V and 2 bases from J, with 23 bases between. Looked up from germline, CDR1 is GTSNPN and CDR2 is SVGIG (reference sequence). This CDR3 is 17 amino acids long. CDR3 DNA sequence: TGTGCCTGGGCGACAGGGCTGCAAGCGGGGGTCACAGATACGCAGTATTTT. This gives the protein CAWATGLQAGVTDTQYF. The full variable domain, its missing parts supplied by reference TRBV30 and TRBJ2-3, is SQTIHQWPATLVQPVGSPLSLECTVEGTSNPNLYWYRQAAGRGLQLLFYSVGIGQISSEVPQNLSASRPQDRQFILSSKKLLLSDSGFYLCAWATGLQAGVTDTQYFGPGTRLTVL.